The source of this T cell receptor (beta chain) is a study of high-grade serous ovarian cancer treatment subgroups. Study-level information: On average, just over 14,000 reads and 6,000 to 8,000 unique TCR beta rearrangements were obtained per sample.

This CDR3 contains 15 residues. Looked up from germline, CDR1 is PRHDT and CDR2 is FYEKMQ (reference sequence). After removal of 5 bases from V and 4 bases from J, the junction contained 5 bases not matched to a gene. Using immunoSEQ multiplex PCR, the repertoire was profiled, and TCRdb retains in-frame clones only, with some absent. The repertoire holds roughly 8,300 clones, with approximately 62% as singletons. Points on this clone: Its antigen is still unknown.

The tumor samples were collected prior to definitive surgery or chemotherapy. Study-wide points: Bulk tumor TCR sequencing gave no spatial information. Same-patient tumor repertoires overlapped at about 0.095 to 0.85; different patients barely overlapped.

The sequence was collected from a human donor with high-grade serous ovarian cancer. Sequencing was performed on tumor tissue. This sequence joins TRBV13 and TRBJ2-1; 10 positions agree with TRBD2. The CDR3 is CASSPSGLAYNEQFF. The DNA for the CDR3 is TGTGCCAGCAGCCCGTCGGGACTAGCGTACAATGAGCAGTTCTTC.